This TCR beta chain was recovered during a study of monozygotic twins with inflammatory bowel disease. Overall study findings and caveats: Compared with healthy twins, IBD patients shared fewer clonotypes with others, especially with disease activity.

Of note for this clonotype: The antigen remains unidentified.

The CDR3 is 13 amino acids. Germline CDR1 reads SQVTM; CDR2 reads ANQGSEA. Nested PCRs (roughly 16 and 10 cycles, two total) were applied to TCRalpha and TCRbeta cDNA. Reanalyzing the 5' RACE reads, TCRdb keeps one entry per CDR3 protein, without DNA. The sample yields 310,000 or so distinct CDR3 sequences, of which the top ten take up 2% to 2.5%. The rearrangement links TRBV29-1 to TRBJ1-1. Sequencing was done on a sample of blood. The sequence came from a human donor with ulcerative colitis or Crohn's disease, or a healthy co-twin of an affected twin (not recorded which). CDR3: CSAEEGWNTEAFF.